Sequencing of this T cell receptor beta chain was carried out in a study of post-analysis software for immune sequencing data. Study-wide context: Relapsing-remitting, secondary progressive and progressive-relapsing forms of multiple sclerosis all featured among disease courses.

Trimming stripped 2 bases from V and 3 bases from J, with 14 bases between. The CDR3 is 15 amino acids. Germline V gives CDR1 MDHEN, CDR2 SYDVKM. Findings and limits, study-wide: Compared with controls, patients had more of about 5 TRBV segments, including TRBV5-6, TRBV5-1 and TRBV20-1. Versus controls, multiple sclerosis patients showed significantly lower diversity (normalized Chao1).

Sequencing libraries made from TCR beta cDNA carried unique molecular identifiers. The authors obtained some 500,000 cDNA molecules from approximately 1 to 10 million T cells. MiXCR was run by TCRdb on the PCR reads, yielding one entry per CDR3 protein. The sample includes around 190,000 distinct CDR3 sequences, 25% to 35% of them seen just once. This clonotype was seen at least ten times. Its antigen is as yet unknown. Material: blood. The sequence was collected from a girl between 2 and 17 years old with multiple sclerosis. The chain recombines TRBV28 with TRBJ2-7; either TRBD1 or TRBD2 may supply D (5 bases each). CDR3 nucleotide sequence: TGTGCCAGCAGTTTAAACCAGGGCCGGGGCTACGAGCAGTACTTC. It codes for CASSLNQGRGYEQYF.